A selection of T cell receptor beta chains follows, all from one sample in a study of OX40 agonist ivuxolimab in advanced cancers. Profiling relied on immunoSEQ multiplex PCR, and the TCRdb table lists in-frame clones only, not all of them. The sample includes about 72,000 clones, over 70% of them seen just once. The input for sequencing was CD4+ or CD8+ T cells sorted from blood, taken in a trial of the OX40 agonist ivuxolimab. Source of these receptors: an adult with an advanced solid tumor such as melanoma, head and neck, liver or kidney cancer. The CDR3 runs from the conserved cysteine through the conserved F or W. Each record gives: D gene, V gene, clone size, J gene, CDR3 DNA, CDR3 protein. D genes are given only for firm matches. Size tells how often a clone was seen (once, few, many) or the class of an expanded clone, and some rows leave it out.

D: TRBD1; V: TRBV29-1; size: .; J: TRBJ2-7; DNA: TGCAGCGTTCGGGGGACAGGGGAATCCGAGCAGTACTTC; CDR3: CSVRGTGESEQYF
D: TRBD1; V: TRBV5-4; size: .; J: TRBJ1-4; DNA: TGTGCCAGCAGCTTATCGCTAGGACAGGGTACTAATGAAAAACTGTTTTTT; CDR3: CASSLSLGQGTNEKLFF
D: TRBD1; V: TRBV7-3; size: .; J: TRBJ1-6; DNA: TGTGCCAGCAGTCGGGACAGAGCGGGGAATTCACCCCTCCACTTT; CDR3: CASSRDRAGNSPLHF
D: .; V: TRBV11-2; size: .; J: TRBJ2-1; DNA: TGTGCCAGCAGCTCCTCCGGGACTCCAAAGCTGTTCTTC; CDR3: CASSSSGTPKLFF
D: .; V: TRBV6-5; size: .; J: TRBJ2-5; DNA: TGTGCCAGCAGTTACCAACCTCGGGTGGGGGAGACCCAGTACTTC; CDR3: CASSYQPRVGETQYF
D: .; V: TRBV7-2; size: .; J: TRBJ1-3; DNA: TGTGCCAGCAGCACCGATATTATCCCTGGAAACACCATATATTTT; CDR3: CASSTDIIPGNTIYF
D: .; V: TRBV19; size: .; J: TRBJ1-5; DNA: TGTGCCAGTAGTGACGATAGCAATCAGCCCCAGCATTTT; CDR3: CASSDDSNQPQHF
D: .; V: TRBV19; size: .; J: TRBJ1-2; DNA: TGTGCCAGTAGTCCTGTGACAGGTTTTTCTTCCTATGGCTACACCTTC; CDR3: CASSPVTGFSSYGYTF
D: .; V: TRBV14; size: .; J: TRBJ2-7; DNA: TGTGCCAGCAGCCAAGTGCGAGGTGGCGAGCAGTACTTC; CDR3: CASSQVRGGEQYF
D: .; V: TRBV10-3; size: .; J: TRBJ2-3; DNA: TGTGCCATCAGTGATAATCATAGGGGCACAGATACGCAGTATTTT; CDR3: CAISDNHRGTDTQYF
D: .; V: TRBV4-2; size: .; J: TRBJ1-2; DNA: TGTGCCAGCAGCCAAGGGGACCGGGGCGGTGGCTATGGCTACACCTTC; CDR3: CASSQGDRGGGYGYTF
D: .; V: TRBV7-9; size: few; J: TRBJ1-1; DNA: TGTGCCAGCAGTCCCAGCGGTCTGCGGGCGAGGAACACTGAAGCTTTCTTT; CDR3: CASSPSGLRARNTEAFF
D: .; V: TRBV18; size: .; J: TRBJ2-1; DNA: TGTGCCAGCTCACCACCAAGTGGGTTCAATGAGCAGTTCTTC; CDR3: CASSPPSGFNEQFF
D: TRBD1; V: TRBV7-2; size: .; J: TRBJ1-1; DNA: TGTGCCAGCAGCCATCAGGACAGGGGAACGAACACTGAAGCTTTCTTT; CDR3: CASSHQDRGTNTEAFF
D: .; V: TRBV4-1; size: .; J: TRBJ1-1; DNA: TGCGCCAGCAGCCAGACGGGCGGTCAGGCGGAAGCTTTCTTT; CDR3: CASSQTGGQAEAFF
D: .; V: TRBV5-4; size: .; J: TRBJ1-4; DNA: TGTGCCAGCGGTAGGGCGGATAAAAAACTGTTTTTT; CDR3: CASGRADKKLFF
D: TRBD1; V: TRBV11-3; size: .; J: TRBJ1-1; DNA: TGTGCCAGCAGCTCAAAGGACAGGGGTAAGGATTTGACTGAAGCTTTCTTT; CDR3: CASSSKDRGKDLTEAFF
D: TRBD1; V: TRBV6-5; size: .; J: TRBJ1-5; DNA: TGTGCCAGCAGTTATTTGTCAGGGGGAAATCAGCCCCAGCATTTT; CDR3: CASSYLSGGNQPQHF
D: .; V: TRBV7-3; size: .; J: TRBJ2-1; DNA: TGTGCCAGCAGCTTAATGGGGGGAGTGGATACTGAGCAGTTCTTC; CDR3: CASSLMGGVDTEQFF
D: .; V: TRBV18; size: .; J: TRBJ1-1; DNA: TGTGCCAGCTCACCACCGATGGACACTGAAGCTTTCTTT; CDR3: CASSPPMDTEAFF
D: .; V: TRBV7-9; size: .; J: TRBJ2-1; DNA: TGTGCCAGCAGCCCCTGGGGACGTACTGAGCAGTTCTTC; CDR3: CASSPWGRTEQFF
D: TRBD1; V: TRBV27; size: .; J: TRBJ1-2; DNA: TGTGCCAGCAGTCGGACAGGGAACGGCTACACCTTC; CDR3: CASSRTGNGYTF
D: .; V: TRBV6-4; size: .; J: TRBJ2-2; DNA: TGTGCCAGCAGTGTGTCGAACACCGGGGAGCTGTTTTTT; CDR3: CASSVSNTGELFF
D: .; V: TRBV4-1; size: .; J: TRBJ2-7; DNA: TGCGCCAGCAGCCAAGAAAGGTCTAGCTATACCGAGCAGTACTTC; CDR3: CASSQERSSYTEQYF
D: TRBD1; V: TRBV18; size: few; J: TRBJ1-2; DNA: TGTGCCAGCTCACCAGAAGCAGGGGGTTACTATGGCTACACCTTC; CDR3: CASSPEAGGYYGYTF
D: .; V: TRBV18; size: .; J: TRBJ1-2; DNA: TGTGCCAGCTCACCGCAACCGGGTCCAGGGGCTGACTATGGCTACACCTTC; CDR3: CASSPQPGPGADYGYTF
D: .; V: TRBV19; size: .; J: TRBJ1-1; DNA: TGTGCCAGTAGTATCAGGGGTGGAAACACTGAAGCTTTCTTT; CDR3: CASSIRGGNTEAFF
D: TRBD2; V: TRBV5-4; size: few; J: TRBJ2-7; DNA: TGTGCCAGCAGCTCCCCTAGCGGGAGTTACGAGCAGTACTTC; CDR3: CASSSPSGSYEQYF
D: TRBD1; V: TRBV11-2; size: .; J: TRBJ2-1; DNA: TGTGCCAGCCGCCGCGGGACAGGGGTGGGTGAGCAGTTCTTC; CDR3: CASRRGTGVGEQFF
D: TRBD2; V: TRBV29-1; size: many; J: TRBJ2-3; DNA: TGCAGCGGGGGGACTAGCGGAGATACGCAGTATTTT; CDR3: CSGGTSGDTQYF
D: TRBD1; V: TRBV19; size: .; J: TRBJ2-7; DNA: TGTGCCAGTAGTCCGATGACAGGGCGTCTAACCGAGCAGTACTTC; CDR3: CASSPMTGRLTEQYF
D: .; V: TRBV4-2; size: .; J: TRBJ2-3; DNA: TGTGCCAGCAACCTTCATCTAGACAGATCCACAGATACGCAGTATTTT; CDR3: CASNLHLDRSTDTQYF
D: .; V: TRBV7-2; size: few; J: TRBJ1-5; DNA: TGTGCCAGCAGCTTAGGGCCAGGCAATCAGCCCCAGCATTTT; CDR3: CASSLGPGNQPQHF
D: TRBD2; V: TRBV7-9; size: .; J: TRBJ2-1; DNA: TGTGCCAGCAGCTTGAATCGGGAGGGCCGAAGGTACAATGAGCAGTTCTTC; CDR3: CASSLNREGRRYNEQFF
D: .; V: TRBV18; size: .; J: TRBJ1-6; DNA: TGTGCCAGCTCACCCCGACCTCCGGGGGATAATTCACCCCTCCACTTT; CDR3: CASSPRPPGDNSPLHF
D: TRBD1; V: TRBV5-5; size: .; J: TRBJ1-5; DNA: TGTGCCAGCAGCATAGACGGGACAGCGGGAATCAGGTCCCAGCATTTT; CDR3: CASSIDGTAGIRSQHF
D: TRBD2; V: TRBV14; size: .; J: TRBJ2-1; DNA: TGTGCCAGCAGCCTGACCGGACTAGCGAACTACAATGAGCAGTTCTTC; CDR3: CASSLTGLANYNEQFF
D: .; V: TRBV19; size: .; J: TRBJ1-1; DNA: TGTGCCAGTAGTATCGGGTGGTCAGGGGAATTAGAAGCTTTCTTT; CDR3: CASSIGWSGELEAFF
D: TRBD1; V: TRBV25-1; size: .; J: TRBJ1-1; DNA: TGTGCCACCGGACAGGGGGCGAATGAAGCTTTCTTT; CDR3: CATGQGANEAFF
D: TRBD2; V: TRBV4-3; size: .; J: TRBJ2-7; DNA: TGCGCCAGCAGCGCCGGGACTAGTAGGGACGAGCAGTACTTC; CDR3: CASSAGTSRDEQYF
D: TRBD1; V: TRBV19; size: .; J: TRBJ2-4; DNA: TGTGCCACAAGAACCCGGGACAGAGCCAAAAACATTCAGTACTTC; CDR3: CATRTRDRAKNIQYF
D: TRBD1; V: TRBV19; size: .; J: TRBJ2-1; DNA: TGTGCCAGTAGTACGGGACAGGGCTGGGATGAGCAGTTCTTC; CDR3: CASSTGQGWDEQFF
D: TRBD1; V: TRBV5-1; size: .; J: TRBJ1-1; DNA: TGCGCCAGCAGGCCAGGGGACAGATACATGAACACTGAAGCTTTCTTT; CDR3: CASRPGDRYMNTEAFF
D: .; V: TRBV4-3; size: .; J: TRBJ1-1; DNA: TGCGCCAGCAGCCAAGATATAATTTTTGGGGGGAACACTGAAGCTTTCTTT; CDR3: CASSQDIIFGGNTEAFF
D: .; V: TRBV6-5; size: few; J: TRBJ2-5; DNA: TGTGCCAGCAGTTACTCGATCACCGTATGGGAAGAGACCCAGTACTTC; CDR3: CASSYSITVWEETQYF
D: .; V: TRBV6-5; size: .; J: TRBJ2-7; DNA: TGTGCCAGCAGAAGAACAGCGTCCTCCTACGAACAGTACTTC; CDR3: CASRRTASSYEQYF
D: .; V: TRBV30; size: .; J: TRBJ1-1; DNA: .; CDR3: CAWSVGPGTFF
D: .; V: TRBV7-9; size: .; J: TRBJ1-1; DNA: TGTGCCAGCAGCTCCCAGGGTGGCACTGAAGCTTTCTTT; CDR3: CASSSQGGTEAFF
D: .; V: TRBV5-4; size: .; J: TRBJ2-7; DNA: TGTGCCAGCAGCTTGAGACACTCGAACTCCTACGAGCAGTACTTC; CDR3: CASSLRHSNSYEQYF
D: TRBD2; V: TRBV30; size: once; J: TRBJ2-7; DNA: TGTGCCTGGAGTGTGACTAGCGGAATCACCGAGCAGTACTTC; CDR3: CAWSVTSGITEQYF
D: .; V: TRBV30; size: .; J: TRBJ2-3; DNA: TGTGCCTGGAGATTGGGGCTCGGGAGCACAGATACGCAGTATTTT; CDR3: CAWRLGLGSTDTQYF
D: TRBD1; V: TRBV5-1; size: .; J: TRBJ2-1; DNA: TGCGCCAGCAGCCGATCGGGACAGGGGGCAAGGGTCCGTTGGGACAATGAGCAGTTCTTC; CDR3: CASSRSGQGARVRWDNEQFF